A selection of T cell receptor beta chains follows, all from one sample in a study of cytomegalovirus exposure and HLA in healthy donors. Profiling relied on immunoSEQ multiplex PCR, and the TCRdb table lists in-frame clones only, not all of them. The table has approximately 160,000 clones, 55% to 80% seen once. The sequenced sample consisted of PBMCs. All receptors come from a woman between 18 and 29 years old in good health and CMV-seropositive. The CDR3 runs from the conserved cysteine through the conserved F or W. The D gene is left open where the match is weak. Only part of the rows carry a size: once, few, many, or a class if the clone is expanded.

v_gene	d_gene	abundance	j_gene	CDR3nt	CDR3aa
TRBV5-8	-	-	TRBJ2-5	TGTGCCAGCAGCTTGTCCGGCAGGGGAGGGGAGACCCAGTACTTC	CASSLSGRGGETQYF
TRBV5-1	TRBD1	-	TRBJ2-1	TGCGCCAGCAGCTGGATGGACAGGCCTCGCTACAATGAGCAGTTCTTC	CASSWMDRPRYNEQFF
TRBV4-1	TRBD2	few	TRBJ2-1	TGCGCCAGCAGCCAATATACTAGCGGGAGCACCAATGAGCAGTTCTTC	CASSQYTSGSTNEQFF
TRBV27	-	few	TRBJ1-1	TGTGCCAGCAGTTTCAACAGGGTGAACACTGAAGCTTTCTTT	CASSFNRVNTEAFF
TRBV28	-	few	TRBJ1-5	TGTGCCAGCCCCCCCAGGGCAGGGTATAGCAATCAGCCCCAGCATTTT	CASPPRAGYSNQPQHF
TRBV4-2	TRBD1	-	TRBJ1-2	TGTGCCAGCAGCCAAGATTTTAGTACAGGGGCTGGCTACACCTTC	CASSQDFSTGAGYTF
TRBV7-9	-	few	TRBJ1-2	TGTTCCAGCACCCCAGGGGAGGGTCGCGGCTACACCTTC	CSSTPGEGRGYTF
TRBV28	-	-	TRBJ1-4	TGTGCCAGCAGTTTCTGGGAGGGGGGAGGTGAAAAACTGTTTTTT	CASSFWEGGGEKLFF
TRBV20-1	-	-	TRBJ2-5	TGCAGTGCTAGAGACGAGGATACCCAGTACTTC	CSARDEDTQYF
TRBV6-1	-	once	TRBJ2-3	TGTGCCAGCAGTGAAAGGGGGGGGGTCATCACAGATACGCAGTATTTT	CASSERGGVITDTQYF
TRBV19	-	-	TRBJ2-1	TGTGCCAGTAGTATCCCTCCTAACCGCGAGGTACCCTACAATGAGCAGTTCTTC	CASSIPPNREVPYNEQFF
TRBV28	TRBD1	once	TRBJ2-7	TGTGCCAGCAGTCCTCGCCCCCGGGACAGAATCTACGAGCAGTACTTC	CASSPRPRDRIYEQYF
TRBV29-1	-	-	TRBJ2-3	TGCAGCGTTGTCGCAGATACGCAGTATTTT	CSVVADTQYF
TRBV5-4	TRBD1	-	TRBJ1-2	TGTGCCAGCAGCTTCTCACAGGGGTTCTATGGCTACACCTTC	CASSFSQGFYGYTF
TRBV6-5	TRBD2	once	TRBJ2-7	TGTGCCACCAAACCGCCCGGGAGGGGCTCCTACGAGCAGTACTTC	CATKPPGRGSYEQYF
TRBV28	TRBD2	-	TRBJ2-1	TGTGCCAGCAGTTTCGGGGGGGCGGCTGAGCAGTTCTTC	CASSFGGAAEQFF
TRBV15	TRBD2	-	TRBJ2-1	TGTGCCACCAGCTGGGGACTAGCGGGACTTGTACCGCCATACAATGAGCAGTTCTTC	CATSWGLAGLVPPYNEQFF
TRBV19	-	-	TRBJ2-7	TGTGCCAGTAGTATCTCTATCCGGGTGCCGCGCGAGCAGTACTTC	CASSISIRVPREQYF
TRBV30	-	-	TRBJ2-7	TGTGCCTGGAGTGTTCAGGGTCCCTACGAGCAGTACTTC	CAWSVQGPYEQYF
TRBV18	-	few	TRBJ1-2	TGTGCCAGCTCACCACCGATTTACAGGACTAACTATGGCTACACCTTC	CASSPPIYRTNYGYTF
TRBV7-2	-	-	TRBJ2-2	TGTGCCAGCAGCTCAAAGGGGACATTGAACACCGGGGAGCTGTTTTTT	CASSSKGTLNTGELFF
TRBV5-1	-	few	TRBJ2-1	TGCGCCAGCAGCTTGTCCTTCAACTTCCCGTACAATGAGCAGTTCTTC	CASSLSFNFPYNEQFF
TRBV5-5	-	-	TRBJ1-1	TGTGCCAGCAGCTTACCCTTTACGGGTGACACTGAAGCTTTCTTT	CASSLPFTGDTEAFF
TRBV25-1	-	-	TRBJ1-5	TGTGCCAGCAGTGACTCGGGTCCTACCCCCAATCAGCCCCAGCATTTT	CASSDSGPTPNQPQHF
TRBV5-8	-	few	TRBJ1-1	TGTGCCAGCAGGAGAGGGACTCAGGCTTTCTTT	CASRRGTQAFF
TRBV28	-	few	TRBJ2-3	TGTGCCAGCAGTTTATCGGAGCGGCAATTGTATTTT	CASSLSERQLYF
TRBV18	-	-	TRBJ2-1	TGTGCCAGCTCACAACAGGGTACCGATGAGCAGTTCTTC	CASSQQGTDEQFF
TRBV10-2	TRBD1	-	TRBJ1-1	TGCGCCAGCAGTGAGCTTCAGGGGGCTCGAGCTTTCTTT	CASSELQGARAFF
TRBV18	TRBD1	-	TRBJ1-3	TGTGCCAGCTCACTGAGCCGGACAGGTGTTGCTGGAAACACCATATATTTT	CASSLSRTGVAGNTIYF
TRBV7-2	TRBD2	-	TRBJ2-3	TGTGCCAGCAGCTTAGGGACTAGCGGAGATACGCAGTATTTT	CASSLGTSGDTQYF
TRBV7-2	-	-	TRBJ1-5	TGTGCCAGCAGCTTAGGGTGGGCCTTCAGGGACAATCAGCCCCAGCATTTT	CASSLGWAFRDNQPQHF